This T cell receptor (beta chain) comes out of a study of shared T cell receptors in the human thymus. Sequencing was performed with immunoSEQ multiplex PCR; in TCRdb, only in-frame clones are kept and a portion is missing. The sample comprises under 850,000 clones, 85% to 90% of which are singletons, and 0.01% rests with the top ten. Germline CDR1 MNHEY, CDR2 SMNVEV (reference sequence). Trimming cost V 7 bases and J 6 bases; bases outside gene matches: 24. This CDR3 is built from 19 residues. These data were likewise used in another study, on human thymus T cells. As that study records: The donor group consisted of healthy Finnish infants who were having corrective surgery for congenital heart defects. Corrective heart surgery yielded the resections from which the thymus tissue came. Gene usage for V and J segments appeared biased in thymic and blood repertoires.

The clonotype originates from a boy in the first two years of life with a congenital heart defect. The sample taken for sequencing was thymocytes. The V call is TRBV27, the J call TRBJ2-7, with TRBD2 matching 10 bases. The CDR3, as DNA: TGTGCCAGCACCCTTGGCCGGCTAGCGGGAGAGAGGGGGGGAGGCGAGCAGTACTTC. Protein sequence: CASTLGRLAGERGGGEQYF.